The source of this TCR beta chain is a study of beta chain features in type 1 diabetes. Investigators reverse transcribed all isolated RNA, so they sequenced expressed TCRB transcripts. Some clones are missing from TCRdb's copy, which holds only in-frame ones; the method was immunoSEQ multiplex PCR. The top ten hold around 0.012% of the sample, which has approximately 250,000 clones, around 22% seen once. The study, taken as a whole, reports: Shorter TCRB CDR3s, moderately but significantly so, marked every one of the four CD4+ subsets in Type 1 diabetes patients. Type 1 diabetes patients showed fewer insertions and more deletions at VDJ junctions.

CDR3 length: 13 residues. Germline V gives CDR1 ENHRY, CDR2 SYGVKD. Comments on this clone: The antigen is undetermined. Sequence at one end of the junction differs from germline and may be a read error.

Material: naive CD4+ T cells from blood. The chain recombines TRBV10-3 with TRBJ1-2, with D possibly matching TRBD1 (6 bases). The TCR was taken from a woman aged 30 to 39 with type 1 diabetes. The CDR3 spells CAISAGEGPSLSF. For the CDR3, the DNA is TGTGCCATCAGTGCAGGGGAAGGGCCCTCCCTTTCCTTC.